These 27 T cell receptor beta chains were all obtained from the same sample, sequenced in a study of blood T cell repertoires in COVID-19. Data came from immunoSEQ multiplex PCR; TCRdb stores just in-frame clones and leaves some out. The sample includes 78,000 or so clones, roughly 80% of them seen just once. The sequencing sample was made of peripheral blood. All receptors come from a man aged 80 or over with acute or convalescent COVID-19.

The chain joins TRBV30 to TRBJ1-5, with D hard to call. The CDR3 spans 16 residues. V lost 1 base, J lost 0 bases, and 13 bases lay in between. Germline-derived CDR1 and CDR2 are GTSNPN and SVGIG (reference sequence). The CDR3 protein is CAWSGPRGFSNQPQHF. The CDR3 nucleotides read TGTGCCTGGAGTGGTCCTCGGGGTTTTAGCAATCAGCCCCAGCATTTT.

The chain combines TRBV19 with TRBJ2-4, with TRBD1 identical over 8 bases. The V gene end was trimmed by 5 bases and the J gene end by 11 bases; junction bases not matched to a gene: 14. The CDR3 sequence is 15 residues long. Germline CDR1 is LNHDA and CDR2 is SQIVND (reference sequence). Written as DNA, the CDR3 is TGTGCCAGTAGTCCCAGGGGTGGACAGGGAAGCCTTCAGTACTTC. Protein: CASSPRGGQGSLQYF.

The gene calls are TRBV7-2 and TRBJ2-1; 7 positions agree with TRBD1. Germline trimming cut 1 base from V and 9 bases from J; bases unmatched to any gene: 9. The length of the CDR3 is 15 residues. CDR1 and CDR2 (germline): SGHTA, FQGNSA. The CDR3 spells CASSLEVGKGAEQFF. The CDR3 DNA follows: TGTGCCAGCAGCTTAGAGGTGGGAAAGGGGGCTGAGCAGTTCTTC.

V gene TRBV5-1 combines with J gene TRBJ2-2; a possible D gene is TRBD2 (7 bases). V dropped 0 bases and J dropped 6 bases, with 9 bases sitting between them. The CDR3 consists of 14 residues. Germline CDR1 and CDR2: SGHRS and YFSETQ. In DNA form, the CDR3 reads TGCGCCAGCAGCTTGGCGGGGGGCCCCGGGGAGCTGTTTTTT. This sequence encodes CASSLAGGPGELFF.

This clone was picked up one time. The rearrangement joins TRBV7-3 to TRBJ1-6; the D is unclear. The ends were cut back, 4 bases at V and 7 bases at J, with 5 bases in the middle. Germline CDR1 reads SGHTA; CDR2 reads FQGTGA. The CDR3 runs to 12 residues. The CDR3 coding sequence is TGTGCCAGCAGCTCCGGGAATTCACCCCTCCACTTT. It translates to CASSSGNSPLHF.

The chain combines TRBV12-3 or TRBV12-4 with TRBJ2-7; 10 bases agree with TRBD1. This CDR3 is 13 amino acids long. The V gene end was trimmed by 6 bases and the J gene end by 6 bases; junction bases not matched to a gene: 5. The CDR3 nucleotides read TGTGCCAGCAGCCATGGGACAGGGGCCGAGCAGTACTTC. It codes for CASSHGTGAEQYF.

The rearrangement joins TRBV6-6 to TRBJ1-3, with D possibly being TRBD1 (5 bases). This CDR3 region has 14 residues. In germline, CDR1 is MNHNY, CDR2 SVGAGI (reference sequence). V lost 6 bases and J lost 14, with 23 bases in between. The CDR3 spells CASSQAGPPSLLYF. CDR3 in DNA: TGTGCCAGCAGCCAAGCGGGACCCCCCTCGTTGCTATATTTT.

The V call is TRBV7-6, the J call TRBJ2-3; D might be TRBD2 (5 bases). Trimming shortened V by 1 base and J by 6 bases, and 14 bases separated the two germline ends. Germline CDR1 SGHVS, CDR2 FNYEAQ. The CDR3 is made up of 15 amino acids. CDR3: CASSLGAAGMDTQYF. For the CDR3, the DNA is TGTGCCAGCAGCTTAGGAGCGGCGGGTATGGATACGCAGTATTTT.

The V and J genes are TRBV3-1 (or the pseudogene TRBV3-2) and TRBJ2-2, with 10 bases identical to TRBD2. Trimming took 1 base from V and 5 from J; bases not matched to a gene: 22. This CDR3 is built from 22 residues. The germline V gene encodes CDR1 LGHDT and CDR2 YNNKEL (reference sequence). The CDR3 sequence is CASSQGYVVVSSGGLKTGELFF. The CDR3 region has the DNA TGTGCCAGCAGCCAAGGTTATGTTGTGGTGTCTAGCGGGGGTCTGAAGACCGGGGAGCTGTTTTTT.

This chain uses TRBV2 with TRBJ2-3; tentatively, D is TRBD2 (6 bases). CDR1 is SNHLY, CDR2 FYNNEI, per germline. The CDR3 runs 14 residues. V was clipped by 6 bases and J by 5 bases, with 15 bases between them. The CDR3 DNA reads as TGTGCCAGCAGCAGACTAGGAGGCAAAGATACGCAGTATTTT. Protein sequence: CASSRLGGKDTQYF. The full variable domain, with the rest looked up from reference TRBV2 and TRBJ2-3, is EPEVTQTPSHQVTQMGQEVILRCVPISNHLYFYWYRQILGQKVEFLVSFYNNEISEKSEIFDDQFSVERPDGSNFTLKIRSTKLEDSAMYFCASSRLGGKDTQYFGPGTRLTVL.

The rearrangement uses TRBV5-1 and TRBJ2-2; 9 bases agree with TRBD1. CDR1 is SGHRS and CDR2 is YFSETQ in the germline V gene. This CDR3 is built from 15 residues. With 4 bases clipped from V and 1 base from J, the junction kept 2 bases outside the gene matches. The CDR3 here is CASSPTGGNTGELFF. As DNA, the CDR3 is TGCGCCAGCAGCCCGACAGGGGGGAACACCGGGGAGCTGTTTTTT. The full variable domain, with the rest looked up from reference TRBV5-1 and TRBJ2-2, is KAGVTQTPRYLIKTRGQQVTLSCSPISGHRSVSWYQQTPGQGLQFLFEYFSETQRNKGNFPGRFSGRQFSNSRSEMNVSTLELGDSALYLCASSPTGGNTGELFFGEGSRLTVL.

The CDR3 reads CASRRDRGAEEKLFF. The CDR3 region has the DNA TGTGCCAGCAGGCGGGACAGGGGCGCGGAGGAAAAACTGTTTTTT. The rearrangement joins TRBV6-5 to TRBJ1-4; the match to TRBD1 covers 10 bases. Unmatched junction bases numbered 9, after V lost 6 bases and J lost 8 bases. Germline V gives CDR1 MNHEY, CDR2 SVGAGI. CDR3 size: 15 residues.

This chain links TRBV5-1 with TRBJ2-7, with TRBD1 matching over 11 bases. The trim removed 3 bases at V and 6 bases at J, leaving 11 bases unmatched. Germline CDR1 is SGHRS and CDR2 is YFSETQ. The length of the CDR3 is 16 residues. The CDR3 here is CASSSRPGTGGGEQYF. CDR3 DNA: TGCGCCAGCAGCTCACGTCCCGGGACAGGGGGGGGCGAGCAGTACTTC.

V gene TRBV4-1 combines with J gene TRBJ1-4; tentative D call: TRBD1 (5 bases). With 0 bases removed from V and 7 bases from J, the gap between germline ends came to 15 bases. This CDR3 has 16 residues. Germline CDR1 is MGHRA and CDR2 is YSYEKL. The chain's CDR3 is CASSQDPGGLFEKLFF. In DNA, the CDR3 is TGCGCCAGCAGCCAAGATCCCGGGGGGTTATTTGAAAAACTGTTTTTT.

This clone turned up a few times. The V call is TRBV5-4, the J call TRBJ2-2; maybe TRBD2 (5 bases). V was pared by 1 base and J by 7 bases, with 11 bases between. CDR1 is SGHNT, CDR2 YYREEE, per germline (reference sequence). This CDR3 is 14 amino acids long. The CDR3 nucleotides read TGTGCCAGCAGCTTGAGGAGCGAGGGCGGGGAGCTGTTTTTT. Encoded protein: CASSLRSEGGELFF.

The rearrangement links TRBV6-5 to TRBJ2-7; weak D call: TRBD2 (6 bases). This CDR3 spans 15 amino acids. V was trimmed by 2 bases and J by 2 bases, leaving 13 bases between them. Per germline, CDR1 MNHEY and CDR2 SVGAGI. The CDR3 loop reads CASSYAAGGPYEQYF. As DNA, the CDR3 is TGTGCCAGCAGTTACGCCGCCGGGGGACCCTACGAGCAGTACTTC.

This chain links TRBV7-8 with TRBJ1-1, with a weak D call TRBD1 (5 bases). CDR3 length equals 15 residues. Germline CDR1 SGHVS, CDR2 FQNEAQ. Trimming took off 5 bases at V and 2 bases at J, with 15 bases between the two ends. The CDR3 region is CASSLQGGTNTEAFF. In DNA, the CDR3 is TGTGCCAGCAGCCTTCAAGGAGGGACTAACACTGAAGCTTTCTTT.

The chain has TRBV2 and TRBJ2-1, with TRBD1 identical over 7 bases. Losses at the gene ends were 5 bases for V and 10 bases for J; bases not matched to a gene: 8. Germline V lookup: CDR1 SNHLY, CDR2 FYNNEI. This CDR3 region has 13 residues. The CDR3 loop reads CASSPGQWGEQFF. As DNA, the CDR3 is TGTGCCAGCAGTCCGGGACAGTGGGGAGAGCAGTTCTTC.

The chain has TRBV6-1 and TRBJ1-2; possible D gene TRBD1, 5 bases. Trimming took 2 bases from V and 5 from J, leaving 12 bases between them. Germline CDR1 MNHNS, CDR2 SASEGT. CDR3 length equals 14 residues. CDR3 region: CASSEPRPGYGYTF. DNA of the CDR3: TGTGCCAGCAGTGAACCAAGGCCAGGGTATGGCTACACCTTC.

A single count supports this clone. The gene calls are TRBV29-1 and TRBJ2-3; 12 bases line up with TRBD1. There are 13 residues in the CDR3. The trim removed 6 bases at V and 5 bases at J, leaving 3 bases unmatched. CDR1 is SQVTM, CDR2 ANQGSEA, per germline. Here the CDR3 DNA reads TGCAGCGTGGGGACAGGGGGCAAAGATACGCAGTATTTT. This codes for CSVGTGGKDTQYF.

Written as DNA, the CDR3 is TGTGCCAGCAGCTCCACCGGGACAGGGGCCGGGGAGCTGTTTTTT. The encoded protein is CASSSTGTGAGELFF. The V call is TRBV7-3, the J call TRBJ2-2; 10 bases align to TRBD1. The CDR3 has 15 residues. CDR1 and CDR2 from the germline V gene are SGHTA and FQGTGA. After removal of 4 bases from V and 6 bases from J, the junction contained 5 bases not matched to a gene.

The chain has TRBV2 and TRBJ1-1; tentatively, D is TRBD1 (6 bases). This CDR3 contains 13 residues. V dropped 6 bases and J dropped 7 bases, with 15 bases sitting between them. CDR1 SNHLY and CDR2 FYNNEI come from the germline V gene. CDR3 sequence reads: CASRETGQHEAFF. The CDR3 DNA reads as TGTGCCAGCAGGGAGACAGGACAACATGAAGCTTTCTTT.

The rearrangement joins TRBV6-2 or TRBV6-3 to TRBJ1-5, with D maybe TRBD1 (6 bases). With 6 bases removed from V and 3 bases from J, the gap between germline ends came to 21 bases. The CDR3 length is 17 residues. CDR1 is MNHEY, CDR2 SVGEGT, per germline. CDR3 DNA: TGTGCCAGCAGCCTGTTATCGCCAGGGGCAGACAATCAGCCCCAGCATTTT. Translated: CASSLLSPGADNQPQHF.

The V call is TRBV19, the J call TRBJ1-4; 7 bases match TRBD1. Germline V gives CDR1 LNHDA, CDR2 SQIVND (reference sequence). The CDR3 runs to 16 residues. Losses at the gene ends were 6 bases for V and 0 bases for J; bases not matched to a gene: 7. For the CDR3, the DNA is TGTGCCAGTAGGTCGGACAGGTGGACAACTAATGAAAAACTGTTTTTT. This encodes CASRSDRWTTNEKLFF.

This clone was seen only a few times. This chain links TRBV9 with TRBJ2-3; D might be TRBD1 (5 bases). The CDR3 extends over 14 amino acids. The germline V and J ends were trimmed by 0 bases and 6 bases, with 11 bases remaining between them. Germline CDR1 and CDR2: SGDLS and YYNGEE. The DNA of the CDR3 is TGTGCCAGCAGCGTAGCCAGGGAATATGATACGCAGTATTTT. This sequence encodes CASSVAREYDTQYF.

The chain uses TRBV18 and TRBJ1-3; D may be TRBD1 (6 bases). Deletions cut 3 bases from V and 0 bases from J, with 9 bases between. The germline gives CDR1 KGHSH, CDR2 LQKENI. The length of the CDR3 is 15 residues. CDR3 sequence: CASSPNRDSGNTIYF. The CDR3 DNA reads TGTGCCAGCTCACCCAACAGGGACTCTGGAAACACCATATATTTT.

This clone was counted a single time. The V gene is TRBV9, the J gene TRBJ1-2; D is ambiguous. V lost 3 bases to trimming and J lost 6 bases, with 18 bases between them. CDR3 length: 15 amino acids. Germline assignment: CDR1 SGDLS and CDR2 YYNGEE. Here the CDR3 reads CASSARDLVEDGYTF. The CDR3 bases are TGTGCCAGCAGCGCCCGGGATTTGGTTGAGGATGGCTACACCTTC.